The 10 T cell receptor beta chains below all came from one sample that was sequenced in a study of response to subunit inactivated influenza vaccine. From the RT-PCR reads, TCRdb called clonotypes with MiXCR, one entry per CDR3 protein. This sample has a few hundred thousand distinct CDR3 sequences, with 14% found just once. Specimen: PBMCs from blood, collected less than 13 days after vaccination. The receptor source for this set is a man aged 45 to 65 who received an inactivated influenza vaccine.

The V gene is TRBV4-3, the J gene TRBJ2-4, with D hard to call. The V gene lost 0 bases and the J gene lost 5 bases, with 8 bases spanning the gap. There are 14 residues in the CDR3. Germline V gene sequence: CDR1 LGHNA, CDR2 YSLEER. The CDR3 sequence is CASSQDTAENIQYF. The CDR3 DNA reads as TGCGCCAGCAGCCAAGATACCGCAGAAAACATTCAGTACTTC.

This sequence joins TRBV5-1 and TRBJ2-3; TRBD1 agrees at 8 bases. J gave up 3 bases and V 2 bases, and 8 bases lay outside the gene matches. CDR1 and CDR2 from the germline V gene are SGHRS and YFSETQ. This CDR3 contains 16 residues. The chain's CDR3 is CASSFFRTGKTDTQYF. The CDR3 DNA follows: TGCGCCAGCAGCTTTTTCCGGACAGGGAAAACAGATACGCAGTATTTT.

The chain is built from TRBV28 and TRBJ2-1; tentative D call: TRBD2 (7 bases). Germline V gene lookup returns CDR1 MDHEN and CDR2 SYDVKM. V lost 5 bases to trimming and J lost 4 bases, with 18 bases between them. The CDR3 has 16 residues. The CDR3 nucleotides read TGTGCCAGCAGTACTCACGGAGCGGGGACATACAATGAGCAGTTCTTC. Its protein product is CASSTHGAGTYNEQFF.

The chain joins TRBV5-1 to TRBJ2-3, with 7 bases that match TRBD1. V lost 7 bases to trimming and J lost 2 bases; unmatched junction nucleotides: 7. Germline CDR1 is SGHRS and CDR2 is YFSETQ. This CDR3 contains 14 residues. The CDR3 spells CASATGSHTDTQYF. The DNA for the CDR3 is TGCGCCAGCGCGACAGGGTCCCACACAGATACGCAGTATTTT.

The chain is built from TRBV12-3 or TRBV12-4 and TRBJ1-5; D might be TRBD1 (5 bases). V was shortened by 6 bases and J by 2 bases, with 8 bases between the two germline ends. The length of the CDR3 is 13 residues. Here the CDR3 reads CASRGLRNQPQHF. The CDR3 nucleotides read TGTGCCAGCAGGGGACTTCGCAATCAGCCCCAGCATTTT.

The J gene is TRBJ2-3, the V gene TRBV7-2; D is ambiguous. CDR1 is SGHTA and CDR2 is FQGNSA in the germline V gene. The V and J ends lost 2 bases and 2 bases respectively, with 14 bases between them. There are 16 residues in the CDR3. CDR3 residues: CASSLQALDPTDTQYF. The CDR3 region has the DNA TGTGCCAGCAGCTTACAGGCTCTAGACCCCACAGATACGCAGTATTTT.

V is TRBV12-3 or TRBV12-4 and J is TRBJ2-1; 8 bases map to TRBD1. The CDR3 consists of 13 residues. The V segment lost 6 bases and the J segment 8 bases; nucleotides outside the gene matches: 6. The CDR3 spells CASSRGQGHEQFF. DNA of the CDR3: TGTGCCAGCAGCCGTGGACAGGGCCATGAGCAGTTCTTC.

V is TRBV12-3 or TRBV12-4 and J is TRBJ2-2; D is uncertain. This CDR3 is 14 amino acids long. Deletions cut 6 bases from V and 2 bases from J, with 10 bases between. Here the CDR3 reads CASSRAGNTGELFF. CDR3 DNA: TGTGCCAGCAGCCGCGCTGGAAACACCGGGGAGCTGTTTTTT.

V and J are TRBV5-1 and TRBJ2-1; 14 nucleotides agree with TRBD2. The germline V gene encodes CDR1 SGHRS and CDR2 YFSETQ. This CDR3 region has 16 residues. Germline trimming cut 3 bases from V and 9 bases from J; bases unmatched to any gene: 8. CDR3 nucleotide sequence: TGCGCCAGCAGCTCAAAGACTAGCGGGGGGGCAGGTGAGCAGTTCTTC. Its translation is CASSSKTSGGAGEQFF.

This clonotype was detected ten times or more. The chain links TRBV11-2 to TRBJ1-6; a possible D gene is TRBD1 (6 bases). Germline CDR1 SGHAT, CDR2 FQNNGV. The CDR3 is 15 residues long. With 3 bases removed from V and 7 bases from J, the gap between germline ends came to 13 bases. CDR3 DNA: TGTGCCAGCAGCTTTGAGACAGGCGGGAATTCACCCCTCCACTTT. Amino acids: CASSFETGGNSPLHF.